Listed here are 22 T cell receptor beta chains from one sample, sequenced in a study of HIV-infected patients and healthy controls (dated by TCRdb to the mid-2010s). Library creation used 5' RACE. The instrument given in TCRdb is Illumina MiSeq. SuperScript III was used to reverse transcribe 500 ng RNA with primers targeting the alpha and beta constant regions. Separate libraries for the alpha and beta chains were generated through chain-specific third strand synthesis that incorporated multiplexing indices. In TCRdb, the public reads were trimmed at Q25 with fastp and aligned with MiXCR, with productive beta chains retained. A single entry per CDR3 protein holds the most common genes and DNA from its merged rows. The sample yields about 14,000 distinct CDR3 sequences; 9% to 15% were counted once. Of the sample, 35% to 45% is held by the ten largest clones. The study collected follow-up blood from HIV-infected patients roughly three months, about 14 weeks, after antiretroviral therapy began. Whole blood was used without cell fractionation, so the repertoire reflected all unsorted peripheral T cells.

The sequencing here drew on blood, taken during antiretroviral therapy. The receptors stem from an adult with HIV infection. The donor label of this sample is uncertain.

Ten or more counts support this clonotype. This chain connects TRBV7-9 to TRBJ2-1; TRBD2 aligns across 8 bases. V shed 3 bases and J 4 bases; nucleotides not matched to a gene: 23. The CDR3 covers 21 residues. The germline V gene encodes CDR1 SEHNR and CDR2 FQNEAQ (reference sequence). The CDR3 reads CASSFSGGYIWREVRYNEQFF. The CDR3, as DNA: TGTGCCAGCAGCTTCTCGGGGGGGTATATATGGCGGGAGGTGAGGTACAATGAGCAGTTCTTC.

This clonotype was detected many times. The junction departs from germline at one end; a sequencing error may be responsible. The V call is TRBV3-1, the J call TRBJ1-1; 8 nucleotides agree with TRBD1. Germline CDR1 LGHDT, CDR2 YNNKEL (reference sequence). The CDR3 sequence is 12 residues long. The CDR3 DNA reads TGTGCCAGCAGCCAAGGAGAGACGGGACAGGCATTT. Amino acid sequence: CASSQGETGQAF. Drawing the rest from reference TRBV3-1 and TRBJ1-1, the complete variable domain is DTAVSQTPKYLVTQMGNDKSIKCEQNLGHDTMYWYKQDSKKFLKIMFSYNNKELIINETVPNRFSPKSPDKAHLNLHINSLELGDSAVYFCASSQGETGQAFGQGTRLTVV.

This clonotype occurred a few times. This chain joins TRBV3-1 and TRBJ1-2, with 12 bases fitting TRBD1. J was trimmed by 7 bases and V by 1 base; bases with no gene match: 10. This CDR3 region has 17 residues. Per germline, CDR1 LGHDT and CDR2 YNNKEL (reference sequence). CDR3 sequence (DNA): TGTGCCAGCAGCCAAGGGGGGACAGGGGGCACCCTTGGTGGCTACACCTTC. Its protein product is CASSQGGTGGTLGGYTF.

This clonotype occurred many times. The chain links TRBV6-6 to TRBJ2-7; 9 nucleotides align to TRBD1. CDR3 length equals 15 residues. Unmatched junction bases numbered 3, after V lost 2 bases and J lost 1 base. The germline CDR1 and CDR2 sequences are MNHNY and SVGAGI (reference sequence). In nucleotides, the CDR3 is TGTGCCAGCAGTTACGCGGGACAGGGTTCCTACGAGCAGTACTTC. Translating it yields CASSYAGQGSYEQYF.

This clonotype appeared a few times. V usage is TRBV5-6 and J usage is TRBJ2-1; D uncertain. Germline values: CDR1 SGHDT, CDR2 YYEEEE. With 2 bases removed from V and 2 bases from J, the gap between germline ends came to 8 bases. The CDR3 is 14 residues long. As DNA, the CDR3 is TGTGCCAGCAGCTTTACAGTTACCTACAATGAGCAGTTCTTC. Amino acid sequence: CASSFTVTYNEQFF.

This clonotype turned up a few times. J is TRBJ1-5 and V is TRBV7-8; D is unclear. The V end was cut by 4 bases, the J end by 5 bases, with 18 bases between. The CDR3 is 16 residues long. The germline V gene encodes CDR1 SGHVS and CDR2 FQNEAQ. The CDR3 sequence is CASSSARPEGYQPQHF. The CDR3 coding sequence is TGTGCCAGCAGCTCCGCTCGACCCGAGGGTTATCAGCCCCAGCATTTT.

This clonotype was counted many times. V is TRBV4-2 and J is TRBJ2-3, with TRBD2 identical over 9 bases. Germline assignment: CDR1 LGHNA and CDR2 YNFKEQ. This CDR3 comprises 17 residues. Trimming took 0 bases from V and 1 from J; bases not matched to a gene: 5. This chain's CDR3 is CASSQDAGGSGTDTQYF. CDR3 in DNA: TGTGCCAGCAGCCAAGATGCGGGGGGGAGTGGCACAGATACGCAGTATTTT.

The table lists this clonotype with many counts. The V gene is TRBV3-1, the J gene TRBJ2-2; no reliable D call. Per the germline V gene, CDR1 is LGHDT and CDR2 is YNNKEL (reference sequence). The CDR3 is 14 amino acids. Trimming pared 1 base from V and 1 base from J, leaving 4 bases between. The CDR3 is CASSQAGNTGELFF. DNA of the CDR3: TGTGCCAGCAGCCAAGCAGGGAACACCGGGGAGCTGTTTTTT.

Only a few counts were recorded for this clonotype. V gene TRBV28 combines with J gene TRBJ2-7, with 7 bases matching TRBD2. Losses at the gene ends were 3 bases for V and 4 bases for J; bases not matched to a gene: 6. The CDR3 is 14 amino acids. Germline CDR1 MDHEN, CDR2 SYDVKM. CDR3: CASSFWGGGYEQYF. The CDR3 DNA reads TGTGCCAGCAGTTTTTGGGGGGGTGGGTACGAGCAGTACTTC.

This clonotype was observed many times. The CDR3 DNA follows: TGTGCCAGACCCGGCCTCCGGGCCATGAATCAGCCCCAGCATTTT. Translation: CARPGLRAMNQPQHF. The chain uses TRBV6-4 and TRBJ1-5; D not resolved. Germline V gives CDR1 MRHNA, CDR2 SNTAGT. V was shortened by 9 bases and J by 4 bases, with 19 bases between the two germline ends. There are 15 residues in the CDR3.

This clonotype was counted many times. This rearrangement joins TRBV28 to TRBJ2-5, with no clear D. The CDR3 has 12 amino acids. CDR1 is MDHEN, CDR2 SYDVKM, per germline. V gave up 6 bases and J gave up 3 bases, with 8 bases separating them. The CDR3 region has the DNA TGTGCCAGCAGGGTTTCGGAAGAGACCCAGTACTTC. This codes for CASRVSEETQYF.

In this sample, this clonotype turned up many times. DNA for the CDR3: TGTGCCACCAGCAGAGTTTCGTACCTCATAAACCCCAATAGTGAGCAGTTCTTC. It translates to CATSRVSYLINPNSEQFF. The chain combines TRBV15 with TRBJ2-1; unclear D gene. Germline V lookup: CDR1 LNHNV, CDR2 YYDKDF (reference sequence). V gave up 1 base and J gave up 9 bases, with 25 bases separating them. This CDR3 spans 18 amino acids.

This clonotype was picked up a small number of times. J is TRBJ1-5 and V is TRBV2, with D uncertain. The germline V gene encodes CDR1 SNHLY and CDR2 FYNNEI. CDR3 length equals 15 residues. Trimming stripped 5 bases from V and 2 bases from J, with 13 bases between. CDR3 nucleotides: TGTGCCAGCAGTACGAGACCAGAGGGCAATCAGCCCCAGCATTTT. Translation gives CASSTRPEGNQPQHF.

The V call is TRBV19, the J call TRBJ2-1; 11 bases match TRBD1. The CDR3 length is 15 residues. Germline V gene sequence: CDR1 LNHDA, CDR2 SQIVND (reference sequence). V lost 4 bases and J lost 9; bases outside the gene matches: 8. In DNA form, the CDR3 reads TGTGCCAGTAGTACACACGGGACAGGGGGATTTGAGCAGTTCTTC. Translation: CASSTHGTGGFEQFF.

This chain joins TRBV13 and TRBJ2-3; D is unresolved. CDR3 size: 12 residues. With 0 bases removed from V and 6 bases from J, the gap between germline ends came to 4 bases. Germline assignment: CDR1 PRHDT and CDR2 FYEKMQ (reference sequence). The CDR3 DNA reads TGTGCCAGCAGCTTAGGCGTGGATACGCAGTATTTT. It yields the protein CASSLGVDTQYF.

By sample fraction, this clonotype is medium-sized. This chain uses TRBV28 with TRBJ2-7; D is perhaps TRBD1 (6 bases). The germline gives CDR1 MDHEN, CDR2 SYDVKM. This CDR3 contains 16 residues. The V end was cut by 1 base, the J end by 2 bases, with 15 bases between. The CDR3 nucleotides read TGTGCCAGCAGTTTATATTCCAACAGGGCGCCCTACGAGCAGTACTTC. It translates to CASSLYSNRAPYEQYF. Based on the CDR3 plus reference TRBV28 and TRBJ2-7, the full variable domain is DVKVTQSSRYLVKRTGEKVFLECVQDMDHENMFWYRQDPGLGLRLIYFSYDVKMKEKGDIPEGYSVSREKKERFSLILESASTNQTSMYLCASSLYSNRAPYEQYFGPGTRLTVT.

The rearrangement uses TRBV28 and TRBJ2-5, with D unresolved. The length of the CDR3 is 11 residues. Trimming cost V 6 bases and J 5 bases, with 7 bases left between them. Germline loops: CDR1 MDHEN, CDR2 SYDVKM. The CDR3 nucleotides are TGTGCCAGCAGCTCAGTGGAGACCCAGTACTTC. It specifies CASSSVETQYF.

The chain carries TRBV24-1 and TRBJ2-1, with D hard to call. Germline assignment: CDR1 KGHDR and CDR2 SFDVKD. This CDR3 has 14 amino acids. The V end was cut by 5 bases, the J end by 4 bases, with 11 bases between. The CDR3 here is CATSVPGAYNEQFF. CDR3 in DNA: TGTGCCACCAGTGTACCCGGAGCATACAATGAGCAGTTCTTC.

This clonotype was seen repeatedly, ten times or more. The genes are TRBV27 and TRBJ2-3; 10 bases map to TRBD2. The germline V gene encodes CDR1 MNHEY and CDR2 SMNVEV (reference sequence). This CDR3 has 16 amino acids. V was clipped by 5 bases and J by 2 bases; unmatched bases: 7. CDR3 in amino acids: CASSPRTSGITDTQYF. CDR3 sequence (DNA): TGTGCCAGCAGTCCCCGGACTAGCGGAATCACAGATACGCAGTATTTT.

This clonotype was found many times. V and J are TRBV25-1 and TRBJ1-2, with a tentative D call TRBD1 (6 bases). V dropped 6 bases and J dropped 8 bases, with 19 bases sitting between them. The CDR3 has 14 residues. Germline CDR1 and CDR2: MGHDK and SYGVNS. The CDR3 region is CASRAGDRLSGYTF. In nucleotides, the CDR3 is TGTGCCAGCAGGGCAGGGGACCGTCTGTCCGGCTACACCTTC.

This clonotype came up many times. The CDR3 loop is CASSQDPGAEIRNTGELFF. The CDR3 bases are TGTGCCAGCAGCCAAGATCCAGGAGCGGAGATAAGGAACACCGGGGAGCTGTTTTTT. The V and J genes are TRBV3-1 and TRBJ2-2; tentatively, D is TRBD2 (5 bases). The CDR3 spans 19 residues. The V gene lost 0 bases and the J gene lost 1 base, with 18 bases spanning the gap. Germline V gene data show CDR1 as LGHDT and CDR2 as YNNKEL (reference sequence).

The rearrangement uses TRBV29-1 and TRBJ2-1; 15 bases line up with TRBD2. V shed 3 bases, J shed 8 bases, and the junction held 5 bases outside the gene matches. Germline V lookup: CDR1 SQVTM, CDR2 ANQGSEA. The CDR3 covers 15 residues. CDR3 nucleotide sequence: TGCAGCGTTGACGGACTAGCGGGAGGGCCGGATGAGCAGTTCTTC. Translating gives CSVDGLAGGPDEQFF.